Below, 2 T cell receptor beta chains from the same sample are listed, as sequenced in a study of blood T cell repertoires in COVID-19. Repertoires were generated with immunoSEQ multiplex PCR, while TCRdb's copy carries only in-frame clones and drops some. This sample carries roughly 200,000 clones, roughly four fifths of them seen once, and the ten largest clones take over 6.5%. What was sequenced was peripheral blood. The origin of the receptors is a woman older than 75 with COVID-19, enrolled during active disease.

This chain connects TRBV6-1 to TRBJ1-5; no clear D gene. Germline CDR1 reads MNHNS; CDR2 reads SASEGT. CDR3 size: 15 residues. Trimming cost V 0 bases and J 14 bases, with 20 bases left between them. CDR3 amino acids: CASSEAISLSRKEHF. As DNA, the CDR3 is TGTGCCAGCAGTGAAGCGATTTCGTTGAGCCGCAAAGAGCATTTT.

V and J are TRBV7-3 and TRBJ2-7, with TRBD1 identical over 9 bases. J was trimmed by 3 bases and V by 5 bases; bases with no gene match: 8. There are 15 residues in the CDR3. From germline, CDR1 is SGHTA and CDR2 FQGTGA. CDR3 nucleotide sequence: TGTGCCAGCAGCCCCGGGACAGGGATTTACTACGAGCAGTACTTC. It specifies CASSPGTGIYYEQYF.